What follows are 27 T cell receptor beta chains derived from one specimen sequenced in a study of blood T cell repertoires in COVID-19. The assay was immunoSEQ multiplex PCR, and TCRdb's table has in-frame clones only and misses some. This sample has about 200,000 clones; 80% to 90% occur once, and the top ten carry around 11%. Sequencing was performed on PBMCs or T cells enriched from blood (not recorded which). The receptors were sampled from a man in his forties who had recovered from COVID-19.

The rearrangement links TRBV5-4 to TRBJ2-2, with D unresolved. Germline loops: CDR1 SGHNT, CDR2 YYREEE (reference sequence). The CDR3 loop spans 16 amino acids. Trimming cost V 0 bases and J 0 bases, with 9 bases left between them. CDR3 region: CASSLGSYSNTGELFF. Here the CDR3 DNA reads TGTGCCAGCAGCTTGGGCTCCTATTCGAACACCGGGGAGCTGTTTTTT.

The CDR3, as DNA: TGCGCCAGCAGCTCTTACGGGACACCGGGAGAGACCCAGTACTTC. Translated, it gives CASSSYGTPGETQYF. This chain connects TRBV5-1 to TRBJ2-5, with a tentative D call TRBD1 (6 bases). V gave up 3 bases and J gave up 4 bases, with 16 bases separating them. Germline CDR1 SGHRS, CDR2 YFSETQ. The CDR3 runs to 15 residues. The whole variable domain, filled in from reference TRBV5-1 and TRBJ2-5, reads KAGVTQTPRYLIKTRGQQVTLSCSPISGHRSVSWYQQTPGQGLQFLFEYFSETQRNKGNFPGRFSGRQFSNSRSEMNVSTLELGDSALYLCASSSYGTPGETQYFGPGTRLLVL.

The V and J genes are TRBV4-3 and TRBJ1-1; weak D call: TRBD1 (6 bases). Per the germline V gene, CDR1 is LGHNA and CDR2 is YSLEER. This CDR3 spans 15 amino acids. Trimming removed 2 bases at V and 1 base at J, with 11 bases between. The CDR3 region is CASSQRWGPNTEAFF. The CDR3 nucleotides read TGCGCCAGCAGCCAACGATGGGGGCCGAACACTGAAGCTTTCTTT.

The gene calls are TRBV5-5 and TRBJ1-4, with D unresolved. CDR3 length: 13 amino acids. Germline CDR1 SGHKS, CDR2 YYEKEE (reference sequence). V lost 2 bases, J lost 5 bases, and 7 bases lay in between. The CDR3 nucleotides read TGTGCCAGCAGCTTTGACTTGAATGAAAAACTGTTTTTT. Protein sequence: CASSFDLNEKLFF.

This sequence joins TRBV6-5 and TRBJ2-7; TRBD1 matches 9 bases. V was pared by 6 bases and J by 7 bases, with 10 bases of the junction left unmatched. Germline V lookup: CDR1 MNHEY, CDR2 SVGAGI. CDR3 size: 14 residues. CDR3 sequence reads: CASRPQGTGQEQYV. The CDR3 DNA sequence: TGTGCCAGCAGACCCCAGGGGACAGGGCAAGAGCAGTACGTC.

The V call is TRBV15, the J call TRBJ1-1; D ambiguous. Trimming took off 2 bases at V and 4 bases at J, with 8 bases between the two ends. CDR1 is LNHNV and CDR2 is YYDKDF in the germline V gene (reference sequence). The CDR3 is made up of 13 amino acids. The CDR3 coding sequence is TGTGCCACCAGCAGAACACGAACCACTGAAGCTTTCTTT. Its protein is CATSRTRTTEAFF.

There are a few counts of this clone. The chain links TRBV28 to TRBJ1-5; TRBD1 agrees at 7 bases. Germline V gene sequence: CDR1 MDHEN, CDR2 SYDVKM. With V trimmed by 6 bases and J by 4 bases, 3 bases remained unmatched. The CDR3 is 13 residues long. For the CDR3, the DNA is TGTGCCAGCAGGGCAGGGGGGAATCAGCCCCAGCATTTT. It yields the protein CASRAGGNQPQHF.

The chain carries TRBV7-9 and TRBJ2-7; 16 bases line up with TRBD2. This CDR3 contains 18 residues. The J segment lost 4 bases and the V segment lost 2 bases, leaving 8 bases of the junction unmatched. Per germline, CDR1 SEHNR and CDR2 FQNEAQ (reference sequence). The CDR3 region has the DNA TGTGCCAGCAGCTTATGGGGACTAGCGGGAGGGCCGTCTTACGAGCAGTACTTC. Translated: CASSLWGLAGGPSYEQYF.

The chain recombines TRBV19 with TRBJ1-5; TRBD1 aligns across 9 bases. Germline CDR1 LNHDA, CDR2 SQIVND (reference sequence). The CDR3 is made up of 14 amino acids. Unmatched junction bases numbered 4, after V lost 4 bases and J lost 6 bases. CDR3 nucleotide sequence: TGTGCCAGTAGTACGACAGGGGGGGGTCAGCCCCAGCATTTT. The encoded protein is CASSTTGGGQPQHF.

The chain recombines TRBV5-1 with TRBJ2-3; weak D call: TRBD1 (6 bases). CDR1 is SGHRS, CDR2 YFSETQ, per germline. V was pared by 5 bases and J by 0 bases, with 10 bases between. This CDR3 contains 14 residues. In DNA, the CDR3 is TGCGCCAGCAGGGTAGGGGGTAGCACAGATACGCAGTATTTT. Translating gives CASRVGGSTDTQYF.

This chain joins TRBV2 and TRBJ1-1, with D perhaps TRBD1 (6 bases). V was shortened by 5 bases and J by 1 base, with 14 bases between the two germline ends. Germline values: CDR1 SNHLY, CDR2 FYNNEI. The CDR3 is 15 residues long. CDR3 protein: CASSQQGPRNTEAFF. CDR3 nucleotide sequence: TGTGCCAGCAGTCAACAGGGACCGAGGAACACTGAAGCTTTCTTT.

The chain combines TRBV7-2 with TRBJ1-1; 8 positions agree with TRBD1. Germline V lookup: CDR1 SGHTA, CDR2 FQGNSA. With V trimmed by 5 bases and J by 2 bases, 4 bases remained unmatched. The CDR3 sequence is 14 residues long. The CDR3 DNA is TGTGCCAGCAGCGGACAGGGCTATAACACTGAAGCTTTCTTT. Its protein is CASSGQGYNTEAFF.

The J gene is TRBJ2-1, the V gene TRBV3-1 (or the pseudogene TRBV3-2), with TRBD2 matching 10 bases. The CDR3 has 15 residues. CDR1 and CDR2 (germline): LGHDT, YNNKEL (reference sequence). With 5 bases clipped from V and 2 bases from J, the junction kept 3 bases outside the gene matches. The CDR3 sequence is CASSFTSGTYNEQFF. The CDR3, as DNA: TGTGCCAGCAGCTTCACTAGCGGGACCTACAATGAGCAGTTCTTC.

The rearrangement joins TRBV18 to TRBJ1-1; D is undetermined. This CDR3 has 13 amino acids. The V end was cut by 5 bases, the J end by 3 bases, with 10 bases between. The V gene's germline CDR1 is KGHSH and CDR2 LQKENI. The chain's CDR3 is CASSFSADTEAFF. The CDR3 bases are TGTGCCAGCTCATTTAGCGCGGACACTGAAGCTTTCTTT. Complete variable domain (other parts from reference TRBV18 and TRBJ1-1): NAGVMQNPRHLVRRRGQEARLRCSPMKGHSHVYWYRQLPEEGLKFMVYLQKENIIDESGMPKERFSAEFPKEGPSILRIQQVVRGDSAAYFCASSFSADTEAFFGQGTRLTVV.

This clone showed up just a few times. V is TRBV18 and J is TRBJ1-4, with D unclear. The CDR3 runs to 15 residues. The V gene lost 3 bases and the J gene lost 8 bases, with 16 bases spanning the gap. Germline V gene data show CDR1 as KGHSH and CDR2 as LQKENI. This CDR3 reads CASSPSGPNSEKLFF. The DNA for the CDR3 is TGTGCCAGCTCACCCTCAGGCCCAAATTCAGAAAAACTGTTTTTT.

The chain recombines TRBV6-2 or TRBV6-3 with TRBJ1-5; D might be TRBD1 (5 bases). With 4 bases removed from V and 6 bases from J, the gap between germline ends came to 7 bases. The CDR3 runs 12 residues. Germline-derived CDR1 and CDR2 are MNHEY and SVGEGT. The CDR3 spells CASSFQGQPQHF. In DNA, the CDR3 is TGTGCCAGCAGTTTCCAGGGTCAGCCCCAGCATTTT.

The J gene is TRBJ2-4, the V gene TRBV6-2 or TRBV6-3, with D possibly TRBD2 on 6 matching bases. The CDR3 loop spans 16 amino acids. CDR1 and CDR2 (germline): MNHEY, SVGEGT. V lost 6 bases, J lost 0 bases, and 15 bases lay in between. Here the CDR3 reads CASSKPTGRAKNIQYF. The CDR3 DNA sequence: TGTGCCAGCAGCAAACCGACCGGGAGAGCCAAAAACATTCAGTACTTC.

The V and J genes are TRBV9 and TRBJ2-5; 11 bases line up with TRBD2. The germline gives CDR1 SGDLS, CDR2 YYNGEE. The CDR3 has 14 residues. J was trimmed by 3 bases and V by 4 bases; bases with no gene match: 2. The DNA for the CDR3 is TGTGCCAGCAGCCAGACTAGCGGGGAAGAGACCCAGTACTTC. This codes for CASSQTSGEETQYF.

The CDR3 sequence: CASSLDTGVSYGYTF. The CDR3 DNA reads TGTGCCAGCAGCTTAGACACAGGGGTGAGCTATGGCTACACCTTC. The genes are TRBV7-2 and TRBJ1-2; 7 bases line up with TRBD1. V lost 1 base, J lost 4 bases, and 6 bases stayed unmatched. The germline V gene has CDR1 SGHTA and CDR2 FQGNSA. This CDR3 contains 15 residues.

The gene calls are TRBV27 and TRBJ2-1; D is uncertain. Trimming removed 3 bases from V and 5 bases from J, with 8 bases in between. Germline assignment: CDR1 MNHEY and CDR2 SMNVEV (reference sequence). The CDR3 has 13 residues. The CDR3 DNA sequence: TGTGCCAGCAGTTTGGGCAGGAACAATGAGCAGTTCTTC. Protein sequence: CASSLGRNNEQFF.

V gene TRBV18 combines with J gene TRBJ2-1, with 7 nucleotides matching TRBD1. Germline V lookup: CDR1 KGHSH, CDR2 LQKENI. The CDR3 contains 17 residues. The J segment lost 8 bases and the V segment lost 2 bases, leaving 15 bases of the junction unmatched. The CDR3 coding sequence is TGTGCCAGCTCACCATACGGCGAGGGGGCTCGATATCATGAGCAGTTCTTC. Protein product: CASSPYGEGARYHEQFF.

The V call is TRBV5-8, the J call TRBJ2-7, with TRBD1 as a possible D gene (6 bases). This CDR3 has 17 amino acids. Germline CDR1 reads SGHTS; CDR2 reads YDEGEE. Trimming removed 0 bases at V and 2 bases at J, with 18 bases between. The CDR3 coding sequence is TGTGCCAGCAGCTTGGGGGGGCTCAAGGACGGAGCCTACGAGCAGTACGTC. Its translation: CASSLGGLKDGAYEQYV.

The rearrangement uses TRBV7-2 and TRBJ2-5; D not resolved. V dropped 6 bases and J dropped 1 base, with 9 bases sitting between them. Per the germline V gene, CDR1 is SGHTA and CDR2 is FQGNSA. This CDR3 comprises 13 residues. The CDR3 loop is CASRSPSQETQYF. For the CDR3, the DNA is TGTGCCAGCAGATCACCTAGCCAAGAGACCCAGTACTTC. Supplemented by reference TRBV7-2 and TRBJ2-5, the full variable domain reads GAGVSQSPSNKVTEKGKDVELRCDPISGHTALYWYRQSLGQGLEFLIYFQGNSAPDKSGLPSDRFSAERTGGSVSTLTIQRTQQEDSAVYLCASRSPSQETQYFGPGTRLLVL.

The chain couples TRBV7-9 to TRBJ1-1; unclear D gene. The V and J ends lost 7 bases and 3 bases respectively, with 15 bases between them. This CDR3 region has 14 residues. The germline CDR1 and CDR2 sequences are SEHNR and FQNEAQ (reference sequence). CDR3 protein: CASTVLQWDTEAFF. The CDR3 nucleotides are TGTGCCAGCACCGTCTTACAGTGGGACACTGAAGCTTTCTTT.

V and J are TRBV27 and TRBJ2-1; a weak D match, TRBD1 (12 bases). CDR1 is MNHEY, CDR2 SMNVEV, per germline (reference sequence). Trimming removed 4 bases at V and 5 bases at J, with 39 bases between. CDR3 length: 23 amino acids. CDR3 DNA sequence: TGTGCCAGCAGTTCTCTCCTCCGGGACAGGGGGCTAGCGGGAGGACTAAAACACAATGAGCAGTTCTTC. Amino acid sequence: CASSSLLRDRGLAGGLKHNEQFF.

This chain joins TRBV28 and TRBJ2-1; D gene unclear. This CDR3 spans 16 amino acids. Germline CDR1 and CDR2: MDHEN and SYDVKM. V lost 8 bases to trimming and J lost 0 bases, with 17 bases between them. The DNA of the CDR3 is TGTGCCAGCGACGGGTTCCCCCTTAGCTCCTACAATGAGCAGTTCTTC. It codes for CASDGFPLSSYNEQFF.

This chain connects TRBV19 to TRBJ2-3; D is unresolved. V lost 6 bases and J 4 bases, leaving 8 bases between the germline ends. Germline V gives CDR1 LNHDA, CDR2 SQIVND (reference sequence). This CDR3 comprises 12 residues. The CDR3 sequence is CASSDGPDTQYF. The CDR3 nucleotides read TGTGCCAGTAGCGATGGGCCAGATACGCAGTATTTT.